This T cell receptor (beta chain) was sequenced for a study of blood T cell repertoires in COVID-19. Study overall: The United States, Italy and Spain supplied acute and convalescent COVID-19 samples.

Patients from Seattle were sampled longitudinally, starting during active infection. In the source study's methods: Counts of nucleated cells, estimated from reference gene primer amplification, were obtained. TCRdb's copy holds only in-frame clones and misses some; the assay was immunoSEQ multiplex PCR. Clone size and V and J calls were adopted from that table, with D and trimming inferred from the DNA. The repertoire includes about 70,000 clones, roughly nine tenths of them detected once, and approximately 2.8% sits in the top ten. The clonotype originates from a man aged 45-65 years with COVID-19, enrolled during active disease. The sample was peripheral blood.

The DNA of the CDR3 is TGCGCCAGCAGCTTAAACCCCGGACAGCCCGCGAACACAGATACGCAGTATTTT. Its translation: CASSLNPGQPANTDTQYF. The chain combines TRBV5-1 with TRBJ2-3; maybe TRBD1 (6 bases). Germline V gene data show CDR1 as SGHRS and CDR2 as YFSETQ. The ends were cut back, 2 bases at V and 2 bases at J, with 21 bases in the middle. This CDR3 is built from 18 residues.